A selection of T cell receptor beta chains follows, all from one sample in a study of cytomegalovirus exposure and HLA in healthy donors. Libraries were prepared by immunoSEQ multiplex PCR; TCRdb keeps only in-frame clonotypes and omits some of them. The top ten hold around 13% of the sample, which has over 150,000 clones, 80% seen once. The sample taken for sequencing was PBMCs. Receptor source: a man aged 25-45 years in good health and CMV-seropositive. Each CDR3 is given with its conserved first and last residue. The order of the fields is V gene, D gene, J gene, clone size, CDR3 DNA, CDR3 protein. The D gene is left open where the match is weak. Clone size appears in some rows only: once, few, many, or a class for an expanded clone.

V gene: TRBV19; D gene: .; J gene: TRBJ1-1; clone size: .; CDR3 DNA: TGTGCCAGTAGTAGTATGATGCAGGGGAACACTGAAGCTTTCTTT; CDR3 protein: CASSSMMQGNTEAFF
V gene: TRBV11-1; D gene: .; J gene: TRBJ2-1; clone size: .; CDR3 DNA: TGTGCCAGCAGCTTAGCTAAGGGGGAGTACAATGAGCAGTTCTTC; CDR3 protein: CASSLAKGEYNEQFF
V gene: TRBV7-2; D gene: .; J gene: TRBJ1-4; clone size: .; CDR3 DNA: TGTGCCAGCAGCTTCGTTGCAGGGGCAAATGAAAAACTGTTTTTT; CDR3 protein: CASSFVAGANEKLFF
V gene: TRBV6-1; D gene: .; J gene: TRBJ2-1; clone size: .; CDR3 DNA: TGTGCCATCTCGCGGGCCGGTGAGCAGTTCTTC; CDR3 protein: CAISRAGEQFF
V gene: TRBV6-1; D gene: .; J gene: TRBJ1-5; clone size: .; CDR3 DNA: TGTGCCAGCAGGGGCCGGACAGCGCTAAATCAGCCCCAGCATTTT; CDR3 protein: CASRGRTALNQPQHF
V gene: TRBV6-1; D gene: TRBD1; J gene: TRBJ1-6; clone size: .; CDR3 DNA: TGTGCCAGCAGTGGGACAGGGGGAGCAATAAATTCACCCCTCCACTTT; CDR3 protein: CASSGTGGAINSPLHF
V gene: TRBV7-8; D gene: TRBD2; J gene: TRBJ2-1; clone size: .; CDR3 DNA: TGTGCCAGCAGCCCGCGCTCTAACTGGATGGGACTAGGGGGGAATGAGCAGTTCTTC; CDR3 protein: CASSPRSNWMGLGGNEQFF
V gene: TRBV28; D gene: TRBD2; J gene: TRBJ2-7; clone size: .; CDR3 DNA: TGTGCCAGCAGTTTATCATCGGGGACTAGCCGCTACGAGCAGTACTTC; CDR3 protein: CASSLSSGTSRYEQYF
V gene: TRBV18; D gene: .; J gene: TRBJ1-1; clone size: .; CDR3 DNA: TGTGCCAGCTCACCACCCCCAGCGATGAACACTGAAGCTTTCTTT; CDR3 protein: CASSPPPAMNTEAFF
V gene: TRBV18; D gene: .; J gene: TRBJ2-6; clone size: once; CDR3 DNA: TGTGCCAGCTCACCAGGGGGGTCTGGGGCCAACGTCCTGACTTTC; CDR3 protein: CASSPGGSGANVLTF
V gene: TRBV5-6; D gene: TRBD1; J gene: TRBJ2-5; clone size: .; CDR3 DNA: TGTGCCAGCAGCTTGGCAGGGGGCGTAGAGACCCAGTACTTC; CDR3 protein: CASSLAGGVETQYF
V gene: TRBV18; D gene: .; J gene: TRBJ2-5; clone size: .; CDR3 DNA: TGTGCCAGCTCACCAAACAGCCAAGAGACCCAGTACTTC; CDR3 protein: CASSPNSQETQYF
V gene: TRBV2; D gene: .; J gene: TRBJ2-7; clone size: once; CDR3 DNA: TGTGCCAGCACGACCCTTCGCGGCTACGAGCAGTACTTC; CDR3 protein: CASTTLRGYEQYF
V gene: TRBV19; D gene: .; J gene: TRBJ1-5; clone size: .; CDR3 DNA: TGTGCCAGTACCCAAACAGGGCTCACGAGCAATCAGCCCCAGCATTTT; CDR3 protein: CASTQTGLTSNQPQHF
V gene: TRBV30; D gene: .; J gene: TRBJ2-7; clone size: .; CDR3 DNA: TGTGCCTGGAGTCAGGACTGGTACGAGCAGTACTTC; CDR3 protein: CAWSQDWYEQYF
V gene: TRBV2; D gene: .; J gene: TRBJ1-4; clone size: few; CDR3 DNA: TGTGCCAGTACCCGGACAGAAGCAACTAATGAAAAACTGTTTTTT; CDR3 protein: CASTRTEATNEKLFF
V gene: TRBV14; D gene: .; J gene: TRBJ2-3; clone size: .; CDR3 DNA: TGTGCCAGCAGCCAAGGAGGTAGACAGATAAAAATCGATACGCAGTATTTT; CDR3 protein: CASSQGGRQIKIDTQYF
V gene: TRBV28; D gene: TRBD1; J gene: TRBJ1-1; clone size: .; CDR3 DNA: TGTGCCAGCAGTTTAACAGGGGGCGGTGAGGACACTGAAGCTTTCTTT; CDR3 protein: CASSLTGGGEDTEAFF
V gene: TRBV5-1; D gene: TRBD2; J gene: TRBJ2-5; clone size: .; CDR3 DNA: TGCGCCAGCAGCTTGGCCGCGGGACTAGCGGGAGAAGAGACCCAGTACTTC; CDR3 protein: CASSLAAGLAGEETQYF
V gene: TRBV4-2; D gene: .; J gene: TRBJ1-5; clone size: .; CDR3 DNA: TGTGCCAGCAGCCAAGATGTATCCAGGGGCGGAGGCCAGCCCCAGCATTTT; CDR3 protein: CASSQDVSRGGGQPQHF
V gene: TRBV6-5; D gene: .; J gene: TRBJ2-1; clone size: .; CDR3 DNA: TGTGCCAGCGGCACTCCACGGGTAGAGCAGTTCTTC; CDR3 protein: CASGTPRVEQFF
V gene: TRBV14; D gene: TRBD1; J gene: TRBJ2-5; clone size: .; CDR3 DNA: TGTGCCAGCAGCCAAGAGGGACAGATCCAAGAGACCCAGTACTTC; CDR3 protein: CASSQEGQIQETQYF
V gene: TRBV7-3; D gene: .; J gene: TRBJ2-7; clone size: .; CDR3 DNA: TGTGCCAGCAGCTTAGTAGCGGTAGTCTCTCGTGGGGCCTACGAGCAGTACTTC; CDR3 protein: CASSLVAVVSRGAYEQYF
V gene: TRBV7-2; D gene: TRBD1; J gene: TRBJ1-2; clone size: .; CDR3 DNA: TGTGCCAGCAGCTTAGAGGGGGCAGGAACTTTTGGCTACACCTTC; CDR3 protein: CASSLEGAGTFGYTF
V gene: TRBV6-5; D gene: .; J gene: TRBJ2-7; clone size: once; CDR3 DNA: TGTGCCAGCAGCTCAAGTGCTATTCGGGGCGAGCAGTACTTC; CDR3 protein: CASSSSAIRGEQYF
V gene: TRBV2; D gene: .; J gene: TRBJ1-4; clone size: .; CDR3 DNA: TGTGCCAGCAGAACGGACTCCCATGAAAAACTGTTTTTT; CDR3 protein: CASRTDSHEKLFF
V gene: TRBV12-5; D gene: .; J gene: TRBJ2-3; clone size: .; CDR3 DNA: TGTGCTAGTTCGGACAACCCAGATACGCAGTATTTT; CDR3 protein: CASSDNPDTQYF
V gene: TRBV4-2; D gene: TRBD1; J gene: TRBJ1-2; clone size: .; CDR3 DNA: TGTGCCAGCAGCCAGGGTGGGGTAGGGGGCGGCTATGGCTACACCTTC; CDR3 protein: CASSQGGVGGGYGYTF
V gene: TRBV6-5; D gene: TRBD2; J gene: TRBJ2-1; clone size: .; CDR3 DNA: TGTGCCAGCAGCTCGTATAGCGGGATTAATGAGCAGTTCTTC; CDR3 protein: CASSSYSGINEQFF
V gene: TRBV5-1; D gene: TRBD2; J gene: TRBJ2-7; clone size: .; CDR3 DNA: TGCGCCAGCAGCTTGGGGCTAGCGGGAGATTTAACCTACGAGCAGTACTTC; CDR3 protein: CASSLGLAGDLTYEQYF